The text below deals with one T cell receptor (beta chain). As yet, its antigen is unknown. TCRdb re-called the multiplex PCR reads with MiXCR, one entry per CDR3 protein. Of over 20,000 distinct CDR3 sequences in the sample, about 61% were seen once. This CDR3 spans 14 amino acids. Germline CDR1 and CDR2: LNHDA and SQIVND (reference sequence). J was trimmed by 0 bases and V by 7 bases; bases with no gene match: 2. The sample is drawn from a study of breast tumors, draining lymph nodes, adjacent tissues. Study outcomes and limitations: Tumor T cell lymph node origin was a supported hypothesis, not proven.

The receptor was derived from a female donor with breast cancer. Some clones in this sample may be carry-over from other donors' samples. The V gene is TRBV19, the J gene TRBJ2-3; 9 bases are shared with TRBD2. The sequencing sample was made of tumor-adjacent breast tissue. The CDR3 is CASTSGMSTDTQYF. The CDR3, as DNA: TGTGCCAGTACTAGCGGGATGAGCACAGATACGCAGTATTTT.